This T cell receptor (beta chain) appears in the sequencing data of a study of blood T cell repertoires in COVID-19. About the research overall: The United States, Italy and Spain supplied acute and convalescent COVID-19 samples.

Germline V lookup: CDR1 MNHEY, CDR2 SVGAGI. This CDR3 is built from 13 residues. V lost 7 bases to trimming and J lost 9 bases, with 16 bases between them. The repertoire was sequenced with immunoSEQ multiplex PCR; TCRdb's copy has only in-frame clones and lacks some. The table has 100,000 to 120,000 clones, roughly 85% seen once. The sequenced sample consisted of peripheral blood. The chain is built from TRBV6-5 and TRBJ2-4, with D possibly matching TRBD2 (6 bases). The clonotype originates from a man aged 40-55 years with acute or convalescent COVID-19. The CDR3 coding sequence is TGTGCCAGCATGGGTAGGGAGGTGGGCATTCAGTACTTC. This sequence encodes CASMGREVGIQYF.